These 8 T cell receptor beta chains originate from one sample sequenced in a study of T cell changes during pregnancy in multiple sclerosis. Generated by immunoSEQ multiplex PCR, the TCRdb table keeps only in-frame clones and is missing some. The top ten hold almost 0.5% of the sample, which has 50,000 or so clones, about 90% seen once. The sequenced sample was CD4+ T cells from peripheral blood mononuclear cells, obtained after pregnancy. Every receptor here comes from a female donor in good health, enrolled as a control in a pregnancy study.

The DNA of the CDR3 is TGTGCCAGCAATCACTGGGGGCGGGGGGACTACAATGAGCAGTTCTTC. It codes for CASNHWGRGDYNEQFF. This chain uses TRBV11-3 with TRBJ2-1, with 8 positions matching TRBD2. Germline trimming cut 7 bases from V and 3 bases from J; bases unmatched to any gene: 11. The CDR3 runs to 16 residues. CDR1 is SGHNT and CDR2 is YENEEA in the germline V gene.

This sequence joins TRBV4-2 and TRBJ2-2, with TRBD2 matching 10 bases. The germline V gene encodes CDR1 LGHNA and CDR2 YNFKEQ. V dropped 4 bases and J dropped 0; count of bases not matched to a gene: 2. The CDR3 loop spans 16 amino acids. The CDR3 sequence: CASSRTSGTNTGELFF. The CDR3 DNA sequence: TGTGCCAGCAGCCGTACTAGCGGGACGAACACCGGGGAGCTGTTTTTT.

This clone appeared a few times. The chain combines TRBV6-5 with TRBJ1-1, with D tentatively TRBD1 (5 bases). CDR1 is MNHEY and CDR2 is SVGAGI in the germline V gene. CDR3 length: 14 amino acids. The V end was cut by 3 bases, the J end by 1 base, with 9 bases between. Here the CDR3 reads CASSYGAPNTEAFF. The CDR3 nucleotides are TGTGCCAGCAGTTATGGGGCACCGAACACTGAAGCTTTCTTT.

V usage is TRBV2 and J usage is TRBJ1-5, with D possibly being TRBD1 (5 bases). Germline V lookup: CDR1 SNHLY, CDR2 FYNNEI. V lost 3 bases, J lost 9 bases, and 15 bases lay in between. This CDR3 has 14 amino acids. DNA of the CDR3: TGTGCCAGCAGTGATCGGGGGATGGCGGGGCCCCAGCATTTT. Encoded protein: CASSDRGMAGPQHF.

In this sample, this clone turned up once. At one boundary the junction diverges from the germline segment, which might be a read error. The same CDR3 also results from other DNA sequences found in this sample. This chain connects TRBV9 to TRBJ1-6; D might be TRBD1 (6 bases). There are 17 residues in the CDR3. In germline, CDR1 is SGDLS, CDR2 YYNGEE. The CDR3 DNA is TGTGCCAGTAGCGCCAGGGGTGGCAGCTCCTATAATTCACCCCTCCACTTT. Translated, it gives CASSARGGSSYNSPLHF.

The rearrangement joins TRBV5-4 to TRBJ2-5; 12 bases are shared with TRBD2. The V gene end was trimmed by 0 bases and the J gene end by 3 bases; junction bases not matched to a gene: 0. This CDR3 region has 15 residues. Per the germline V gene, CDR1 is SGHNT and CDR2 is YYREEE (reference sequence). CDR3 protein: CASSLGLAGEETQYF. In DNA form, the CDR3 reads TGTGCCAGCAGCTTGGGACTAGCGGGGGAAGAGACCCAGTACTTC.

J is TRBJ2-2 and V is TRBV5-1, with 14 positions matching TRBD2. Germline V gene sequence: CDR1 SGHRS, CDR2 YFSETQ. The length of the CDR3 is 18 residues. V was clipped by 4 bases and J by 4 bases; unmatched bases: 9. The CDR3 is CASSPGGTSGGPTGELFF. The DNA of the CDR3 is TGCGCCAGCAGCCCGGGAGGGACTAGCGGGGGACCCACCGGGGAGCTGTTTTTT. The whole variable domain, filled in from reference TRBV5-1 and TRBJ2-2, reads KAGVTQTPRYLIKTRGQQVTLSCSPISGHRSVSWYQQTPGQGLQFLFEYFSETQRNKGNFPGRFSGRQFSNSRSEMNVSTLELGDSALYLCASSPGGTSGGPTGELFFGEGSRLTVL.

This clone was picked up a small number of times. The CDR3 DNA reads as TGTGCCAGCAGCGTAGATGAGGGGGCGGATGGCGCTTTCTTT. As protein: CASSVDEGADGAFF. The chain joins TRBV9 to TRBJ1-1, with TRBD1 matching 7 bases. V lost 0 bases, J lost 11 bases, and 10 bases stayed unmatched. CDR1 is SGDLS, CDR2 YYNGEE, per germline. There are 14 residues in the CDR3.